This T cell receptor beta chain was captured by sequencing in a study of cytomegalovirus exposure and HLA in healthy donors. With regard to this clone: Antigen specificity is unknown.

The PCR contained 60 Vbeta and 13 Jbeta primers. Clones were read by immunoSEQ multiplex PCR, and TCRdb kept only the in-frame ones, dropping some. The sample yields some 160,000 clones, roughly 80% seen once. Study results and caveats: Analysis performed later found about 17,000 TCR beta sequences associated with HLA alleles at 0.05 false discovery rate. For TCR beta chains, V- and J-gene trimming was later linked to a missense DCLRE1C variant. Most subjects had HLA-A and HLA-B alleles reportedly predicted accurately by TCR beta sequences.

Trimming left V 4 bases short and J 2 bases short, with 6 bases between. The CDR3 has 12 amino acids. From germline, CDR1 is SQVTM and CDR2 ANQGSEA. This clonotype originated in a male donor in good health and CMV-seronegative. J is TRBJ1-5 and V is TRBV29-1; unclear D gene. Sequenced: PBMCs. CDR3 sequence (DNA): TGCAGCGTTGGGGAGGGCAATCAGCCCCAGCATTTT. It is translated as CSVGEGNQPQHF.